One sample yielded the 18 T cell receptor beta chains listed below, sequenced in a study of preoperative IRX-2 immunotherapy in early breast cancer. Noted treatment: preoperative locoregional IRX-2 cytokine immunotherapy. Some clones are missing from TCRdb's copy, which holds only in-frame ones; the method was immunoSEQ multiplex PCR. The table shows fewer than 40,000 clones, with 90% to 95% occurring only once. Sampling was carried out from a patient treated with IRX-2 immunotherapy. These receptors came from a human donor with breast cancer.

This chain uses TRBV9 with TRBJ1-6; no clear D gene. Germline V gives CDR1 SGDLS, CDR2 YYNGEE. The V and J ends lost 2 bases and 8 bases respectively, with 11 bases between them. This CDR3 contains 14 residues. The CDR3 DNA follows: TGTGCCAGCAGCGTCACGGCCCGGGATTCACCCCTCCACTTT. Amino acids: CASSVTARDSPLHF.

The chain employs TRBV5-1 and TRBJ2-5; 11 nucleotides line up with TRBD2. The CDR3 is 15 residues long. The germline gives CDR1 SGHRS, CDR2 YFSETQ. The ends lost 4 bases at V and 5 bases at J; junction bases unmatched: 7. The CDR3 region is CASSEYSGGAETQYF. CDR3 nucleotides: TGCGCCAGCAGCGAATATAGCGGGGGGGCGGAGACCCAGTACTTC.

V gene TRBV6-6 combines with J gene TRBJ2-7, with D tentatively TRBD2 (6 bases). Germline CDR1 and CDR2: MNHNY and SVGAGI (reference sequence). V dropped 0 bases and J dropped 5 bases, with 17 bases sitting between them. The length of the CDR3 is 16 residues. As DNA, the CDR3 is TGTGCCAGCAGTTACTCGTCTAGACTAGTTCCCCACGAGCAGTACTTC. This translates into CASSYSSRLVPHEQYF.

V gene TRBV5-4 combines with J gene TRBJ2-7; TRBD1 aligns across 8 bases. CDR3 length: 18 amino acids. Unmatched junction bases numbered 14, after V lost 1 base and J lost 2 bases. The V gene's germline CDR1 is SGHNT and CDR2 YYREEE (reference sequence). For the CDR3, the DNA is TGTGCCAGCAGCTTGATTTCAGGGGGCTTTGGACGGACCTACGAGCAGTACTTC. It specifies CASSLISGGFGRTYEQYF.

The chain links TRBV7-6 to TRBJ2-1; possible D gene TRBD2, 6 bases. V lost 5 bases and J lost 0, with 14 bases in between. The germline gives CDR1 SGHVS, CDR2 FNYEAQ. The CDR3 has 16 amino acids. The CDR3 loop reads CASSTEEGPSYNEQFF. As DNA, the CDR3 is TGTGCCAGCAGCACCGAGGAGGGGCCCTCCTACAATGAGCAGTTCTTC.

V usage is TRBV19 and J usage is TRBJ2-1, with TRBD2 as a possible D gene (5 bases). V lost 3 bases and J 13 bases, leaving 13 bases between the germline ends. Germline assignment: CDR1 LNHDA and CDR2 SQIVND (reference sequence). The CDR3 consists of 12 residues. The CDR3 DNA is TGTGCCAGTAGTATGAGCAGGACGGGACAGTTCTTC. It translates to CASSMSRTGQFF.

This sequence joins TRBV19 and TRBJ2-1; TRBD2 matches at 10 bases. This CDR3 is built from 15 residues. Losses at the gene ends were 7 bases for V and 4 bases for J; bases not matched to a gene: 7. The V gene's germline CDR1 is LNHDA and CDR2 SQIVND (reference sequence). For the CDR3, the DNA is TGTGCCAGTAACCCGACTAGCGGGCTATACAATGAGCAGTTCTTC. As protein: CASNPTSGLYNEQFF.

The genes are TRBV19 and TRBJ2-2; no clear D gene. Germline CDR1 LNHDA, CDR2 SQIVND (reference sequence). Trimming left V 1 base short and J 0 bases short, with 6 bases between. This CDR3 is 15 amino acids long. The CDR3 DNA reads as TGTGCCAGTAGTATAGGCCTAGCGAACACCGGGGAGCTGTTTTTT. Amino acids: CASSIGLANTGELFF.

V is TRBV5-6 and J is TRBJ1-5, with D unclear. The length of the CDR3 is 14 residues. Trimming took 1 base from V and 2 from J, leaving 7 bases between them. Germline V gene data show CDR1 as SGHDT and CDR2 as YYEEEE. In nucleotides, the CDR3 is TGTGCCAGCAGCTTGCGGTCGCGCAATCAGCCCCAGCATTTT. Its protein product is CASSLRSRNQPQHF.

V gene TRBV14 combines with J gene TRBJ2-1; 7 bases are a match to TRBD1. Germline loops: CDR1 SGHDN, CDR2 FVKESK. The CDR3 has 17 amino acids. V trimming: 0 bases; J trimming: 0 bases; junction bases outside the gene matches: 5. The CDR3 region is CASSQETGFPSYNEQFF. The CDR3 coding sequence is TGTGCCAGCAGCCAAGAGACAGGGTTTCCCTCCTACAATGAGCAGTTCTTC. The whole variable domain, remainder taken from reference TRBV14 and TRBJ2-1, is EAGVTQFPSHSVIEKGQTVTLRCDPISGHDNLYWYRRVMGKEIKFLLHFVKESKQDESGMPNNRFLAERTGGTYSTLKVQPAELEDSGVYFCASSQETGFPSYNEQFFGPGTRLTVL.

The V call is TRBV25-1, the J call TRBJ2-3; 11 nucleotides align to TRBD2. CDR1 is MGHDK, CDR2 SYGVNS, per germline. This CDR3 comprises 14 residues. After removal of 3 bases from V and 14 bases from J, the junction contained 10 bases not matched to a gene. The CDR3 sequence is CASSDGISGGARYF. In nucleotides, the CDR3 is TGTGCCAGCAGTGACGGTATTAGCGGGGGGGCCCGGTATTTT.

The chain uses TRBV30 and TRBJ1-5; tentative D call: TRBD1 (5 bases). Germline V gives CDR1 GTSNPN, CDR2 SVGIG (reference sequence). The CDR3 sequence is 15 residues long. V shed 0 bases and J shed 2 bases, with 11 bases lying between them. CDR3 nucleotides: TGTGCCTGGAGTGTAGGGACCCCGGGCAATCAGCCCCAGCATTTT. This codes for CAWSVGTPGNQPQHF.

This chain joins TRBV28 and TRBJ1-1, with D possibly TRBD1 on 6 matching bases. Germline values: CDR1 MDHEN, CDR2 SYDVKM. The CDR3 contains 14 residues. V gave up 6 bases and J gave up 2 bases, with 13 bases separating them. The CDR3 loop reads CASSRTAINTEAFF. For the CDR3, the DNA is TGTGCCAGCAGCCGGACAGCGATTAACACTGAAGCTTTCTTT.

J is TRBJ1-1 and V is TRBV28; D may be TRBD1 (5 bases). The germline V gene encodes CDR1 MDHEN and CDR2 SYDVKM. CDR3 size: 16 residues. The V gene lost 5 bases and the J gene lost 2 bases, with 18 bases spanning the gap. CDR3 sequence (DNA): TGTGCCAGCAGTCGTAACCGGAAGGGGCCTAACACTGAAGCTTTCTTT. Amino acid sequence: CASSRNRKGPNTEAFF.

The V and J genes are TRBV4-3 and TRBJ2-1; perhaps TRBD2 as D (6 bases). V dropped 0 bases and J dropped 2 bases, with 11 bases sitting between them. This CDR3 is 16 amino acids long. The germline V gene has CDR1 LGHNA and CDR2 YSLEER. Here the CDR3 reads CASSQEQRVPYNEQFF. CDR3 coding DNA: TGCGCCAGCAGCCAAGAGCAGCGGGTTCCCTACAATGAGCAGTTCTTC.

The V call is TRBV6-5, the J call TRBJ1-3; no firm D call. The CDR3 consists of 13 residues. CDR1 and CDR2 from the germline V gene are MNHEY and SVGAGI. Deletions cut 8 bases from V and 3 bases from J, with 11 bases between. CDR3 in amino acids: CASGRVDGNTIYF. The CDR3 bases are TGTGCCAGCGGTAGGGTAGATGGAAACACCATATATTTT.

The V call is TRBV7-8, the J call TRBJ1-1, with D tentatively TRBD1 (6 bases). The CDR3 contains 16 residues. Trimming shortened V by 2 bases and J by 1 base, and 14 bases separated the two germline ends. CDR1 SGHVS and CDR2 FQNEAQ come from the germline V gene. CDR3 nucleotide sequence: TGTGCCAGCAGCTTAATTTCTGGGACACCGAACACTGAAGCTTTCTTT. It encodes CASSLISGTPNTEAFF.

The count of this clone is one. The chain employs TRBV6-1 and TRBJ1-4; D remains unclear. V lost 6 bases to trimming and J lost 7 bases, with 12 bases between them. Looked up from germline, CDR1 is MNHNS and CDR2 is SASEGT. The CDR3 is 13 residues long. The CDR3 loop is CASRDAPFEKLFF. The CDR3 coding sequence is TGTGCCAGCAGGGACGCACCCTTTGAAAAACTGTTTTTT.